Presented here are 22 T cell receptor beta chains from one specimen sequenced in a study of T cell repertoires in cytomegalovirus infection. One entry per CDR3 protein results from TCRdb running MiXCR on the reads. The sample holds roughly 350,000 distinct CDR3 sequences; just under 35% are singletons and the top ten take approximately 12%. Their target antigens are unknown. Material: cultured PBMCs, obtained from culture after CMV antigen stimulation. The receptors were gathered from a human donor in good health (CMV status not recorded). Some clones in this sample may be carry-over from other donors' samples.

The rearrangement links TRBV7-2 to TRBJ2-5; TRBD1 aligns across 8 bases. Germline V gene data show CDR1 as SGHTA and CDR2 as FQGNSA. V dropped 4 bases and J dropped 6; count of bases not matched to a gene: 7. The CDR3 runs 14 residues. The CDR3 loop reads CASSYGQGSKTQYF. CDR3 coding DNA: TGTGCCAGCAGCTACGGACAGGGAAGTAAGACCCAGTACTTC.

This chain uses TRBV11-2 with TRBJ2-3; 7 nucleotides line up with TRBD2. Trimming removed 4 bases from V and 4 bases from J; junction bases left unmatched: 11. CDR1 is SGHAT, CDR2 FQNNGV, per germline. This CDR3 has 16 amino acids. CDR3 in amino acids: CASSYLIGGVADTQYF. Here the CDR3 DNA reads TGTGCCAGCAGCTACCTGATTGGGGGGGTTGCAGATACGCAGTATTTT.

This clonotype was seen at least ten times. The J gene is TRBJ1-1, the V gene TRBV7-2; no definite D call. Between the trimmed V and J ends, which lost 5 bases and 10 bases, there was a span of 26 bases. Germline V CDR1 and CDR2: SGHTA, FQGNSA. The CDR3 spans 16 residues. This CDR3 is CASSQIRRLNEYGAFF. DNA of the CDR3: TGTGCCAGCAGCCAGATAAGGCGGTTAAATGAATATGGAGCTTTCTTT.

The rearrangement joins TRBV6-2 or TRBV6-3 to TRBJ2-7, with no clear D. Germline loops: CDR1 MNHEY, CDR2 SVGEGT. The CDR3 has 11 residues. With 6 bases removed from V and 7 bases from J, the gap between germline ends came to 10 bases. The CDR3 bases are TGTGCCAGCAGCACAAGCTCTGAGCAGTACGTC. Residues: CASSTSSEQYV.

Note on this clonotype: A much bigger clone sits one base away, suggesting this may be a read error. The chain couples TRBV6-5 to TRBJ2-1; TRBD2 aligns across 12 bases. This CDR3 region has 15 residues. The germline V gene has CDR1 MNHEY and CDR2 SVGAGI. Unmatched junction bases numbered 7, after V lost 4 bases and J lost 9 bases. The CDR3 protein is CASSLTSGSSSEQFF. CDR3 coding DNA: TGTGCCAGCAGTTTGACTAGCGGGAGTTCAAGTGAGCAGTTCTTC.

The table lists this clonotype with a few counts. The chain links TRBV7-9 to TRBJ2-7, with D tentatively TRBD1 or TRBD2 (5 bases each). The V end lost 7 bases, the J end lost 5 bases, and 15 bases lay between the germline ends. The CDR3 sequence is 13 residues long. Germline V gives CDR1 SEHNR, CDR2 FQNEAQ (reference sequence). CDR3 protein: CASTLSEGNEQYF. CDR3 nucleotide sequence: TGTGCCAGCACCCTCTCAGAGGGGAACGAGCAGTACTTC.

This chain uses TRBV29-1 with TRBJ1-5; TRBD1 matches 8 bases. J was trimmed by 0 bases and V by 4 bases; bases with no gene match: 5. From germline, CDR1 is SQVTM and CDR2 ANQGSEA. The CDR3 sequence is 15 residues long. CDR3 nucleotides: TGCAGCGTTGGAGGGGACAGGTATAGCAATCAGCCCCAGCATTTT. Protein product: CSVGGDRYSNQPQHF.

In this sample, this clonotype turned up many times. V usage is TRBV7-2 and J usage is TRBJ2-1; 12 bases align to TRBD2. The CDR3 extends over 17 amino acids. Germline values: CDR1 SGHTA, CDR2 FQGNSA. V gave up 5 bases and J gave up 1 base; unmatched junction bases: 6. This CDR3 reads CASSASTSGRSYNEQFF. CDR3 sequence (DNA): TGTGCCAGCAGCGCTAGCACTAGCGGGAGGTCCTACAATGAGCAGTTCTTC.

The rearrangement joins TRBV12-3 or TRBV12-4 to TRBJ2-5, with a possible D match to TRBD1 (6 bases). CDR3 length equals 13 residues. V was pared by 6 bases and J by 4 bases, with 12 bases between. CDR3 loop: CASSLTGSETQYF. Here the CDR3 DNA reads TGTGCCAGCAGCTTAACAGGGTCAGAGACCCAGTACTTC.

This sequence joins TRBV19 and TRBJ1-2, with no clear D. Between the trimmed V and J ends, which lost 0 bases and 8 bases, there was a span of 16 bases. CDR1 and CDR2 from the germline V gene are LNHDA and SQIVND (reference sequence). The CDR3 covers 15 residues. This CDR3 is CASSIDPLVLRGYTF. In DNA, the CDR3 is TGTGCCAGTAGTATAGATCCCCTGGTTCTCAGGGGCTACACCTTC.

This clonotype was counted a few times. The rearrangement links TRBV7-2 to TRBJ2-7, with D possibly TRBD2 on 6 matching bases. The CDR3 covers 15 residues. Germline V lookup: CDR1 SGHTA, CDR2 FQGNSA. With 1 base removed from V and 3 bases from J, the gap between germline ends came to 13 bases. CDR3 protein: CASSLEVGLHYEQYF. The CDR3 DNA sequence: TGTGCCAGCAGCTTAGAGGTGGGACTCCACTACGAGCAGTACTTC.

This clonotype was counted only a few times. The rearrangement links TRBV7-2 to TRBJ2-5, with TRBD2 identical over 11 bases. This CDR3 is 14 amino acids long. Per the germline V gene, CDR1 is SGHTA and CDR2 is FQGNSA. V was pared by 5 bases and J by 5 bases, with 4 bases of the junction left unmatched. CDR3 in amino acids: CASSPGLAVETQYF. CDR3 coding DNA: TGTGCCAGCAGCCCGGGACTAGCGGTGGAGACCCAGTACTTC. Full variable domain (outside the CDR3, taken from reference TRBV7-2 and TRBJ2-5): GAGVSQSPSNKVTEKGKDVELRCDPISGHTALYWYRQSLGQGLEFLIYFQGNSAPDKSGLPSDRFSAERTGGSVSTLTIQRTQQEDSAVYLCASSPGLAVETQYFGPGTRLLVL.

The V gene is TRBV29-1, the J gene TRBJ2-1; 8 bases agree with TRBD2. CDR3 length: 14 residues. Germline CDR1 reads SQVTM; CDR2 reads ANQGSEA. J was trimmed by 8 bases and V by 1 base; bases with no gene match: 7. This chain's CDR3 is CSVEGGGRSDEQFF. The DNA for the CDR3 is TGCAGCGTTGAAGGTGGCGGGAGGTCAGATGAGCAGTTCTTC.

The rearrangement links TRBV4-3 to TRBJ2-1; 10 nucleotides align to TRBD2. The V gene's germline CDR1 is LGHNA and CDR2 YSLEER. The CDR3 contains 15 residues. The trim removed 4 bases at V and 10 bases at J, leaving 10 bases unmatched. The CDR3 here is CASSLRGLAGDEQFF. The CDR3 DNA is TGCGCCAGCAGCCTCCGGGGCCTAGCGGGAGACGAGCAGTTCTTC.

The chain carries TRBV12-3 or TRBV12-4 and TRBJ1-5; D unclear. The V and J ends lost 7 bases and 4 bases respectively, with 8 bases between them. The CDR3 is 12 amino acids. CDR3 sequence: CASTAGNQPQHF. In DNA form, the CDR3 reads TGTGCCAGCACCGCGGGGAATCAGCCCCAGCATTTT.

This clonotype was observed a few times. The rearrangement joins TRBV7-9 to TRBJ1-2; no reliable D call. The CDR3 extends over 11 amino acids. The V end lost 7 bases, the J end lost 7 bases, and 10 bases lay between the germline ends. CDR1 is SEHNR and CDR2 is FQNEAQ in the germline V gene (reference sequence). In DNA, the CDR3 is TGTGCCAGCACTTCAGGCGGTGGCTACACCTTC. The encoded protein is CASTSGGGYTF.

The chain recombines TRBV27 with TRBJ1-1; TRBD1 might be the D (6 bases). CDR1 is MNHEY and CDR2 is SMNVEV in the germline V gene (reference sequence). The CDR3 runs 19 residues. V was shortened by 5 bases and J by 2 bases, with 27 bases between the two germline ends. The CDR3, as DNA: TGTGCCAGCAGTCCCCGAGACAGAATCAACCAGGGGCCTAACACTGAAGCTTTCTTT. Protein: CASSPRDRINQGPNTEAFF.

This clonotype appeared a single time. The chain uses TRBV27 and TRBJ2-7; a possible D gene is TRBD2 (6 bases). CDR3 length: 16 amino acids. V was trimmed by 6 bases and J by 4 bases, leaving 22 bases between them. Germline CDR1 is MNHEY and CDR2 is SMNVEV (reference sequence). Here the CDR3 reads CASRPGTRDFFYEQYF. CDR3 bases: TGTGCCAGCAGACCCGGAACAAGGGACTTTTTTTACGAGCAGTACTTC.

This sequence joins TRBV11-3 and TRBJ2-5; TRBD2 agrees at 9 bases. In germline, CDR1 is SGHNT, CDR2 YENEEA. The CDR3 runs 15 residues. V lost 5 bases, J lost 5 bases, and 9 bases stayed unmatched. The CDR3: CASSTSGRGGETQYF. CDR3 nucleotide sequence: TGTGCCAGCAGCACAAGCGGGCGGGGGGGTGAGACCCAGTACTTC.

This rearrangement joins TRBV28 to TRBJ2-2; D unclear. The CDR3 consists of 14 residues. V dropped 1 base and J dropped 6 bases, with 9 bases sitting between them. Germline CDR1 is MDHEN and CDR2 is SYDVKM. The CDR3 loop reads CASSLLDGAGELFF. The CDR3 DNA sequence: TGTGCCAGCAGTTTATTAGACGGAGCCGGGGAGCTGTTTTTT.

V is TRBV7-2 and J is TRBJ2-5; 7 bases line up with TRBD2. The trim removed 8 bases at V and 7 bases at J, leaving 7 bases unmatched. Germline lookup yields CDR1 SGHTA and CDR2 FQGNSA. CDR3 length: 12 amino acids. Here the CDR3 DNA reads TGTGCCAGCGGGCGGGAGAGGAGGACCCAGTACTTC. Amino acids: CASGRERRTQYF.

In this sample, this clonotype turned up many times. The rearrangement joins TRBV7-2 to TRBJ2-1; perhaps TRBD2 as D (6 bases). V was clipped by 3 bases and J by 5 bases, with 17 bases between them. The germline V gene has CDR1 SGHTA and CDR2 FQGNSA. The CDR3 consists of 16 residues. CDR3 residues: CASSLTATGLNNEQFF. CDR3 nucleotides: TGTGCCAGCAGCTTGACTGCGACGGGACTCAACAATGAGCAGTTCTTC. Using reference TRBV7-2 and TRBJ2-1 for the parts outside the CDR3, the full variable domain is GAGVSQSPSNKVTEKGKDVELRCDPISGHTALYWYRQSLGQGLEFLIYFQGNSAPDKSGLPSDRFSAERTGGSVSTLTIQRTQQEDSAVYLCASSLTATGLNNEQFFGPGTRLTVL.